This TCR beta chain derives from a study of blood T cell repertoires in COVID-19. Study-wide context: Samples representing acute and convalescent COVID-19 were sourced from the United States, Italy and Spain.

The germline V gene has CDR1 SGHNT and CDR2 YYREEE (reference sequence). The CDR3 is 13 amino acids. V dropped 3 bases and J dropped 4 bases, with 10 bases sitting between them. Some clones are missing from TCRdb's copy, which holds only in-frame ones; the method was immunoSEQ multiplex PCR. This table has roughly 120,000 clones, roughly three quarters appearing once. This TCR was recovered from a human donor in a cohort sampled during active COVID-19. Sequencing was carried out using peripheral blood. The V call is TRBV5-4, the J call TRBJ1-1; no clear D gene. The CDR3 sequence is CASSSGFSTEAFF. As DNA, the CDR3 is TGTGCCAGCAGCTCCGGGTTTAGCACTGAAGCTTTCTTT.